This T cell receptor (beta chain) was sequenced in a study of OX40 agonist ivuxolimab in advanced cancers. Regarding the study in general: Ivuxolimab, which targeted the costimulatory receptor OX40 (CD134), was an agonistic, fully human IgG2 monoclonal antibody. Partial responses occurred in three dose-escalation patients, of whom one had hepatocellular carcinoma and two had cutaneous melanoma. The dose-escalation cohort was approximately 83% male with a mean age of roughly 60 years, ranging from roughly 20 to 80. Prior anti-PD-1, anti-PD-L1 or anti-CTLA-4 therapy was permitted, and checkpoint inhibitors had been received by roughly two fifths of dose-escalation patients. Intravenous ivuxolimab was administered to patients every 2 weeks at six dose levels: 0.01, 0.1, 0.3, 1.5, 3 and 10 mg/kg. Among the roughly 50 dose-escalation patients, about 20 had hepatocellular carcinoma, 15 melanoma, 9 renal cell carcinoma and 9 head and neck cancer. Peripheral TCRbeta sequencing was intended to test whether TCR sequence diversity was altered and clonal T-cell expansion was caused by ivuxolimab. The paper covers the monotherapy dose-escalation part of the phase I ivuxolimab trial, which included N of about 56 patients. Study-level results and caveats: Clonal expansion of both CD4+ and CD8+ blood T cells was observed from baseline to week 6 at doses 0.1 to 3.0 mg/kg. In the 0.1-3.0 mg/kg groups, partial responders had among the lowest normalized peripheral clonal expansion, particularly in CD8+ T cells. Antigen specificity was not determined for the clonally expanded peripheral T cells. After ivuxolimab, expanded clones were on average more numerous among CD8+ T cells than among CD4+ T cells. Low levels of normalized T-cell clonal expansion were also seen in some patients who did not respond.

Genomic DNA was isolated from the sorted cells so that the TCRbeta CDR3 region could be sequenced. The immunoSEQ Assay was used to sequence the TCRbeta CDR3 regions. TCRdb retrieved this table from immuneACCESS and kept in-frame rearrangements only. Not all clones are present; in checked studies, unresolved V genes account for under half, and no reason is known for the remainder. A total of around 20,000 clones appear in this sample, around two thirds of them only once. 33% of the sample is in the top ten clones. This clone was seen a handful of times. What this receptor recognizes is not known. One base away there is no much larger clone; base qualities are not given. The trial excluded patients who had a history of autoimmune disease or were on systemic immunosuppression. Peripheral blood for TCR sequencing was collected from all dose cohorts at baseline, on cycle 4 day 1, and on cycle 7 day 1. Samples were obtained from an open-label, multicenter, first-in-human phase I dose-escalation trial of ivuxolimab. Adults with locally advanced or metastatic melanoma, renal cell carcinoma, hepatocellular carcinoma or head and neck squamous cell carcinoma were enrolled in the trial. Before TCR sequencing, CD4+ T cells and CD8+ T cells from peripheral blood were sorted into separate populations.

The germline V gene (reference sequence) gives CDR1 as SEHNR and CDR2 as FQNEAQ. From its cysteine to its phenylalanine, the CDR3 spans 14 amino acids. Only the CDR3 region is kept as DNA, spanning 42 bases read in frame from base 1. V is pared back by 5 bases and J by 2 bases, with 12 bases lying between the germline termini. This TCR was sampled from an adult with an advanced solid tumor such as melanoma, head and neck, liver or kidney cancer. Sequencing was performed on CD4+ or CD8+ T cells sorted from blood, taken in a trial of the OX40 agonist ivuxolimab. The V gene is TRBV7-9 and the J gene is TRBJ1-2, with TRBD1 perhaps the D gene, on 6 matching bases. The nucleotide sequence reads TGTGCCAGCAGCATTCTACAGGGCAACTATGGCTACACCTTC. It is translated as CASSILQGNYGYTF.